This entry lists 6 T cell receptor beta chains sequenced from one sample in a study of T cell responses to AZD1222 COVID-19 vaccine. Sequenced by immunoSEQ multiplex PCR; TCRdb stores in-frame clones only, minus some. The sample comprises some 96,000 clones, around 90% of which are singletons, and about 1.8% rests with the top ten. Here the sequenced sample was peripheral blood, taken on day 0 of AZD1222 vaccination. The receptor source for this set is an adult in good health.

The V gene is TRBV24-1, the J gene TRBJ2-1; 14 nucleotides line up with TRBD2. This CDR3 region has 17 residues. The germline CDR1 and CDR2 sequences are KGHDR and SFDVKD. Germline trimming cut 4 bases from V and 5 bases from J; bases unmatched to any gene: 6. This CDR3 reads CATSETSGRARDNEQFF. In DNA form, the CDR3 reads TGTGCCACCAGTGAGACTAGCGGGAGGGCGAGAGACAATGAGCAGTTCTTC.

V usage is TRBV4-1 and J usage is TRBJ2-2; weak D call: TRBD2 (5 bases). Trimming removed 4 bases at V and 0 bases at J, with 12 bases between. The CDR3 is made up of 16 amino acids. Germline CDR1 reads MGHRA; CDR2 reads YSYEKL. The CDR3 sequence is CASSPYGVANTGELFF. The CDR3 nucleotides read TGCGCCAGCAGCCCGTACGGGGTAGCGAACACCGGGGAGCTGTTTTTT.

The CDR3 bases are TGTGCCATCAACAGGGGGAACTATGGCTACACCTTC. This gives the protein CAINRGNYGYTF. The chain couples TRBV28 to TRBJ1-2, with TRBD1 matching over 8 bases. Germline-derived CDR1 and CDR2 are MDHEN and SYDVKM. The CDR3 covers 12 residues. J was trimmed by 2 bases and V by 10 bases; bases with no gene match: 3.

This CDR3 is CASSRGADTEAFF. The CDR3 DNA follows: TGCGCCAGTTCCCGGGGCGCGGACACTGAAGCTTTCTTT. This chain uses TRBV5-1 with TRBJ1-1; maybe TRBD1 (5 bases). The CDR3 loop spans 13 amino acids. Germline V gene data show CDR1 as SGHRS and CDR2 as YFSETQ. V was cut by 8 bases and J by 3 bases, with 14 bases left in between.

The chain carries TRBV3-1 (or the pseudogene TRBV3-2) and TRBJ1-4; D ambiguous. The CDR3 spans 14 residues. Trimming took 6 bases from V and 0 from J, leaving 8 bases between them. The germline gives CDR1 LGHDT, CDR2 YNNKEL (reference sequence). DNA of the CDR3: TGTGCCAGCAGTAGACGGGCAACTAATGAAAAACTGTTTTTT. It translates to CASSRRATNEKLFF.

The chain links TRBV2 to TRBJ1-5; the match to TRBD1 covers 9 bases. Germline values: CDR1 SNHLY, CDR2 FYNNEI. This CDR3 is built from 15 residues. V was clipped by 6 bases and J by 4 bases; unmatched bases: 7. The CDR3 loop reads CASRDRGGGNQPQHF. CDR3 in DNA: TGTGCCAGCAGGGACAGGGGAGGAGGGAATCAGCCCCAGCATTTT.